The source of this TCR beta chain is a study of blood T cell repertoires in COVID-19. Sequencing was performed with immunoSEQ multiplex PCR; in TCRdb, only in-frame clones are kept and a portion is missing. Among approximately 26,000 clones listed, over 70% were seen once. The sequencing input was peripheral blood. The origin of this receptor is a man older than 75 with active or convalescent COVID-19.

CDR3: CASSLPPLGSGELFF. The CDR3 nucleotides are TGTGCCAGCAGTTTGCCCCCACTAGGATCCGGGGAGCTGTTTTTT. The chain joins TRBV28 to TRBJ2-2; TRBD2 might be the D (5 bases). The CDR3 is 15 amino acids. Trimming took 3 bases from V and 6 from J, leaving 14 bases between them. CDR1 and CDR2 (germline): MDHEN, SYDVKM.